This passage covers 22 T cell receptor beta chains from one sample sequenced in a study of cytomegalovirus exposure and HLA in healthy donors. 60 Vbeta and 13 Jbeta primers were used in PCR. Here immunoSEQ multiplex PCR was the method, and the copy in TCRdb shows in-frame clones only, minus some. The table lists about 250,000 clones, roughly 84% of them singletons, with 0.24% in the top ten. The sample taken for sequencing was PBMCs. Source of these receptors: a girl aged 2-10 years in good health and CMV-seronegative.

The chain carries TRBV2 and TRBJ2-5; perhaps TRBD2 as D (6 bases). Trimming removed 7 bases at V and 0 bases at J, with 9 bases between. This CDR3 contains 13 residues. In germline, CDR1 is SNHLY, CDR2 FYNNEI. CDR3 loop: CASIRGYQETQYF. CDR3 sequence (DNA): TGTGCCAGCATTCGGGGGTACCAAGAGACCCAGTACTTC.

In nucleotides, the CDR3 is TGTGCCTGCGAATCGCGGTCGACAGAAAACACCGGGGAGCTGTTTTTT. Translating gives CACESRSTENTGELFF. This chain joins TRBV30 and TRBJ2-2, with D maybe TRBD1 (5 bases). The CDR3 spans 16 residues. The germline CDR1 and CDR2 sequences are GTSNPN and SVGIG (reference sequence). V was pared by 6 bases and J by 2 bases, with 19 bases between.

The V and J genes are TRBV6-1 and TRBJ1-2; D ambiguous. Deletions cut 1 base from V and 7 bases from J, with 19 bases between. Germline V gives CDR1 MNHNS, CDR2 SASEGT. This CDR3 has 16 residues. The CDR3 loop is CASSEVAGRSTAGYTF. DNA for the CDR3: TGTGCCAGCAGTGAAGTGGCGGGCAGATCAACGGCTGGCTACACCTTC.

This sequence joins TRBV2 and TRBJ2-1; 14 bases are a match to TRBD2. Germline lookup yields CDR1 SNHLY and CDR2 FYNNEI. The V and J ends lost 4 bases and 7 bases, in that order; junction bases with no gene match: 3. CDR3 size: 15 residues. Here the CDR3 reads CASSVRTSGGNEQFF. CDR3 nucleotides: TGTGCCAGCAGTGTGAGGACTAGCGGGGGGAATGAGCAGTTCTTC.

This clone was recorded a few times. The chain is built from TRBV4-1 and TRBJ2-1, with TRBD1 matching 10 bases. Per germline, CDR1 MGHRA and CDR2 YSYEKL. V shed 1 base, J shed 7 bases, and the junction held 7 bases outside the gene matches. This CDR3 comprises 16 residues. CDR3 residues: CASSQALRTGGNEQFF. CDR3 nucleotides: TGCGCCAGCAGCCAAGCGTTGCGGACAGGGGGTAATGAGCAGTTCTTC.

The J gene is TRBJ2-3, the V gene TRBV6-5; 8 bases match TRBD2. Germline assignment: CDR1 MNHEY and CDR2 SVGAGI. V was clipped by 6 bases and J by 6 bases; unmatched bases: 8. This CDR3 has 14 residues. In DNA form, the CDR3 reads TGTGCCAGCAGAGCCGCGGGAGGTATTGATACGCAGTATTTT. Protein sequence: CASRAAGGIDTQYF.

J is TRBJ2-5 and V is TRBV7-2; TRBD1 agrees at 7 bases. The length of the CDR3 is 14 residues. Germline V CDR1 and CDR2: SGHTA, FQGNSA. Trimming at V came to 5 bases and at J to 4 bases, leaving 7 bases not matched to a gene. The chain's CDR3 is CASSPRTGGETQYF. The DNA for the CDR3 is TGTGCCAGCAGCCCCCGGACAGGAGGAGAGACCCAGTACTTC. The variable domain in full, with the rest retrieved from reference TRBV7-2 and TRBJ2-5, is GAGVSQSPSNKVTEKGKDVELRCDPISGHTALYWYRQSLGQGLEFLIYFQGNSAPDKSGLPSDRFSAERTGGSVSTLTIQRTQQEDSAVYLCASSPRTGGETQYFGPGTRLLVL.

The CDR3 sequence: CASSLIRVPNYGYTF. The CDR3 region has the DNA TGCGCCAGCAGCTTGATCAGGGTCCCTAACTATGGCTACACCTTC. The chain employs TRBV5-1 and TRBJ1-2, with a weak D call TRBD1 (5 bases). The CDR3 is made up of 15 amino acids. Germline assignment: CDR1 SGHRS and CDR2 YFSETQ. V lost 1 base and J lost 0, with 10 bases in between.

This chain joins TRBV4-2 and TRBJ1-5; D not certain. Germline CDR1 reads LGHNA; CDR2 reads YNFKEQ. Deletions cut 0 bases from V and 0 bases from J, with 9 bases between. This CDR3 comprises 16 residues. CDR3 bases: TGTGCCAGCAGCCAAGACATGAGTTATAGCAATCAGCCCCAGCATTTT. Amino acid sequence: CASSQDMSYSNQPQHF.

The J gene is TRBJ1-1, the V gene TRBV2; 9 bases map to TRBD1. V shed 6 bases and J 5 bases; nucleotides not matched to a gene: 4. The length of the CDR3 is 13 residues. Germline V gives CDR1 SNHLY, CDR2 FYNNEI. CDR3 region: CASSYRGRTEAFF. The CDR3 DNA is TGTGCCAGCAGCTACAGGGGGCGAACTGAAGCTTTCTTT.

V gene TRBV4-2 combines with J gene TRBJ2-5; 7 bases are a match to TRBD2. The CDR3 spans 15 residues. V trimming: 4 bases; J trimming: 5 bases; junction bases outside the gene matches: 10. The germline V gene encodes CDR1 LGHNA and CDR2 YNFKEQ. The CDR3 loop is CASSPRELLQETQYF. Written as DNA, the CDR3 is TGTGCCAGCAGCCCGCGGGAGCTACTCCAGGAGACCCAGTACTTC.

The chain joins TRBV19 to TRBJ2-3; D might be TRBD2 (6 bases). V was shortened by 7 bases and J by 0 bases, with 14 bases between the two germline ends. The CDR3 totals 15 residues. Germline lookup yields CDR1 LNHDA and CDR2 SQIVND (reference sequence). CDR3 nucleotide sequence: TGTGCCAGTACCTCTGGCGGGGCGAGCACAGATACGCAGTATTTT. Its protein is CASTSGGASTDTQYF.

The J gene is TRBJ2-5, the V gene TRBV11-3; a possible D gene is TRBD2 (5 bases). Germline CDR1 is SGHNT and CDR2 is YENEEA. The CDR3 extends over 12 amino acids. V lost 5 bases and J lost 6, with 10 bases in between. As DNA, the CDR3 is TGTGCCAGCAGCGGACTGACGAAGACCCAGTACTTC. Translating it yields CASSGLTKTQYF.

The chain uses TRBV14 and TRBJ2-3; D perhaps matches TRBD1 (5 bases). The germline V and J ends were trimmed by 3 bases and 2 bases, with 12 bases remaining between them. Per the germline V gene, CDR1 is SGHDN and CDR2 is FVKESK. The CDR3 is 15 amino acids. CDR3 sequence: CASSQHLGVTDTQYF. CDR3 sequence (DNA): TGTGCCAGCAGCCAGCATCTAGGGGTCACAGATACGCAGTATTTT.

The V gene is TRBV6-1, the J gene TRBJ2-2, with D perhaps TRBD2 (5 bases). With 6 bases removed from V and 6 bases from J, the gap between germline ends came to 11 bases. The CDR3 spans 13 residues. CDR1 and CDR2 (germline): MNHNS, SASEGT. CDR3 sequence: CASRGLASGELFF. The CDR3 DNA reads TGTGCCAGCAGAGGGCTAGCCTCCGGGGAGCTGTTTTTT.

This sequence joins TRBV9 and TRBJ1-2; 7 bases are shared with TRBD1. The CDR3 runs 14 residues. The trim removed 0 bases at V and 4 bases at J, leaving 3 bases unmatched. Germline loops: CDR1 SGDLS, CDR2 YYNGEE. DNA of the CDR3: TGTGCCAGCAGCGTAGGACAGGGCACCTATGGCTACACCTTC. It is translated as CASSVGQGTYGYTF.

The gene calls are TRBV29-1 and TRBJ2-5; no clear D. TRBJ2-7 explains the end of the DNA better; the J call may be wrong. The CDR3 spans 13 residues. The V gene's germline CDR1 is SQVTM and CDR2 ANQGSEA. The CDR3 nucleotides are TGCAGCGCTAAACAGAGCCCAGAATACGAGCAGTACTTC. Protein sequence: CSAKQSPEYEQYF.

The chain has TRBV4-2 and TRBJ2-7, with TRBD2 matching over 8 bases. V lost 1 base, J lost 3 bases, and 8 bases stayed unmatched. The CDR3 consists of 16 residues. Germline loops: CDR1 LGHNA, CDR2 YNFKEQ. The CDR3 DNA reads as TGTGCCAGCAGCCAAGCAGCCGGGAGGGCCATCTACGAGCAGTACTTC. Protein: CASSQAAGRAIYEQYF.

This CDR3 is CASSLDSAWSGYTF. CDR3 coding DNA: TGCGCCAGCAGCTTGGATTCGGCTTGGAGCGGCTACACCTTC. This chain joins TRBV5-1 and TRBJ1-2, with D unresolved. The V end lost 0 bases, the J end lost 8 bases, and 14 bases lay between the germline ends. CDR1 is SGHRS and CDR2 is YFSETQ in the germline V gene. There are 14 residues in the CDR3.

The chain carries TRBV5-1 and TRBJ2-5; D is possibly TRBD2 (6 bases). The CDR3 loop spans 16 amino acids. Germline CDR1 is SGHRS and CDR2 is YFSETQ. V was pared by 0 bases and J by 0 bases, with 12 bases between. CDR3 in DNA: TGCGCCAGCAGCTTGGGCCTAGCGTCAAACCAAGAGACCCAGTACTTC. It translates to CASSLGLASNQETQYF. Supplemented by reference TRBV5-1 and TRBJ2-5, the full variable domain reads KAGVTQTPRYLIKTRGQQVTLSCSPISGHRSVSWYQQTPGQGLQFLFEYFSETQRNKGNFPGRFSGRQFSNSRSEMNVSTLELGDSALYLCASSLGLASNQETQYFGPGTRLLVL.

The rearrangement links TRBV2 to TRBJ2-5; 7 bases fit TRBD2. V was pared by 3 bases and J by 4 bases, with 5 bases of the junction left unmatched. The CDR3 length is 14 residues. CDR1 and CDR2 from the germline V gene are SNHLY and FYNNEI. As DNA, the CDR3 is TGTGCCAGCAGTGACAGGGAGGGTCGAGAGACCCAGTACTTC. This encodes CASSDREGRETQYF.

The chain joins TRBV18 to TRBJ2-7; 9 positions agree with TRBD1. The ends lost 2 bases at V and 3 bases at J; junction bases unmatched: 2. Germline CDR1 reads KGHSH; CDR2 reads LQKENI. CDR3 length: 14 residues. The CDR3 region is CASSPVTGGYEQYF. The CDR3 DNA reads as TGTGCCAGCTCACCAGTGACAGGGGGCTACGAGCAGTACTTC.